This TCR beta chain was sequenced during a study of response to subunit inactivated influenza vaccine. TCRdb ran MiXCR on the RT-PCR reads and lists one entry per CDR3 protein. This repertoire shows around 480,000 distinct CDR3 sequences, roughly 11% found once; its top ten account for about an eighth. Study-level results: New T cells are recruited in small numbers by each seasonal influenza vaccination, according to the authors' suggestion.

Germline lookup yields CDR1 SGDLS and CDR2 YYNGEE. V lost 4 bases and J 5 bases, leaving 19 bases between the germline ends. The CDR3 loop spans 15 amino acids. About this clonotype itself: Its antigen is unidentified.

The chain links TRBV9 to TRBJ2-7; D call uncertain. The clonotype was recovered from a man between 45 and 60 years old who received an inactivated influenza vaccine. The sample was PBMCs from blood, taken about 40 days after vaccination. DNA for the CDR3: TGTGCCAGCAGCAAGCGAGACCGAAGCACGGACGAGCAGTACTTC. Its protein product is CASSKRDRSTDEQYF.